These 22 T cell receptor beta chains were all obtained from the same sample, sequenced in a study of shared clonotypes between healthy human individuals. Method: immunoSEQ multiplex PCR; TCRdb's copy keeps in-frame clones and lacks some. The profile shows millions of clones, 90% to 95% of them singletons. The specimen was naive CD4+ T cells from PBMCs. The subset here: CD45RA+ positively selected. Every receptor here comes from a man aged 18 to 29 in good health. Some clones in this sample may be carry-over from other donors' samples.

This clone turned up a few times. The rearrangement joins TRBV30 to TRBJ1-1, with D hard to call. The CDR3 loop spans 11 amino acids. Trimming removed 5 bases at V and 1 base at J, with 5 bases between. Germline CDR1 GTSNPN, CDR2 SVGIG (reference sequence). The CDR3 DNA reads TGTGCCTGGGGATCGAACACTGAAGCTTTCTTT. Protein: CAWGSNTEAFF.

Here the CDR3 reads CASSLTLGGIDYGYTF. DNA for the CDR3: TGTGCCAGCTCACTCACCTTAGGGGGTATCGACTATGGCTACACCTTC. V is TRBV18 and J is TRBJ1-2, with a tentative D call TRBD1 (6 bases). The CDR3 consists of 16 residues. Germline loops: CDR1 KGHSH, CDR2 LQKENI. V was cut by 4 bases and J by 3 bases, with 18 bases left in between.

The chain carries TRBV18 and TRBJ1-3; D unresolved. This CDR3 is 15 amino acids long. V was cut by 0 bases and J by 0 bases, with 6 bases left in between. Per the germline V gene, CDR1 is KGHSH and CDR2 is LQKENI. The CDR3 spells CASSPPYSSGNTIYF. CDR3 DNA sequence: TGTGCCAGCTCACCACCCTACAGCTCTGGAAACACCATATATTTT.

This chain links TRBV4-1 with TRBJ1-2; 8 bases match TRBD1. This CDR3 is built from 18 residues. The V gene end was trimmed by 4 bases and the J gene end by 4 bases; junction bases not matched to a gene: 17. CDR1 is MGHRA, CDR2 YSYEKL, per germline. Here the CDR3 reads CASSPLPRGQGAGYGYTF. The CDR3, as DNA: TGCGCCAGCAGCCCCCTCCCCCGGGGGCAGGGGGCGGGCTATGGCTACACCTTC.

The chain is built from TRBV6-5 and TRBJ2-7, with 10 positions matching TRBD2. With V trimmed by 8 bases and J by 4 bases, 11 bases remained unmatched. The V gene's germline CDR1 is MNHEY and CDR2 SVGAGI. The CDR3 consists of 15 residues. CDR3 DNA sequence: TGTGCCAGCGCGTCCGCCCTAGCGGGAGCTTACGAGCAGTACTTC. The encoded protein is CASASALAGAYEQYF.

The CDR3 coding sequence is TGTGCCAGCAGCCTGCGGAGGGCCGGCGAGACCCAGTACTTC. This translates into CASSLRRAGETQYF. The gene calls are TRBV28 and TRBJ2-5, with D tentatively TRBD2 (6 bases). Trimming took 6 bases from V and 5 from J, leaving 16 bases between them. The germline V gene has CDR1 MDHEN and CDR2 SYDVKM. The CDR3 runs 14 residues.

The chain joins TRBV6-6 to TRBJ2-1, with a weak D call TRBD1 (5 bases). Germline V gene data show CDR1 as MNHNY and CDR2 as SVGAGI (reference sequence). Trimming took 6 bases from V and 2 from J, leaving 14 bases between them. CDR3 length: 15 residues. CDR3 region: CASRTMSGTYNEQFF. The CDR3, as DNA: TGTGCCAGCAGAACAATGTCAGGGACCTACAATGAGCAGTTCTTC.

Details on this clone: Additional DNA sequences in this sample encode the identical CDR3. This chain connects TRBV30 to TRBJ1-6; D gene uncertain. Germline CDR1 GTSNPN, CDR2 SVGIG (reference sequence). The V end lost 0 bases, the J end lost 8 bases, and 2 bases lay between the germline ends. The CDR3 loop spans 11 amino acids. The CDR3 coding sequence is TGTGCCTGGAGTGTAGATTCACCCCTCCACTTT. Its translation: CAWSVDSPLHF.

Concerning this clone: Other nucleotide sequences from this sample produce the same CDR3. The V call is TRBV28, the J call TRBJ1-2; D ambiguous. CDR1 is MDHEN, CDR2 SYDVKM, per germline. Trimming pared 2 bases from V and 3 bases from J, leaving 4 bases between. CDR3 length: 12 amino acids. In DNA form, the CDR3 reads TGTGCCAGCAGTTTAAGTGACTATGGCTACACCTTC. Its protein is CASSLSDYGYTF.

The chain has TRBV4-3 and TRBJ2-6; D unresolved. V was cut by 0 bases and J by 0 bases, with 12 bases left in between. The CDR3 consists of 18 residues. Germline CDR1 is LGHNA and CDR2 is YSLEER. As DNA, the CDR3 is TGCGCCAGCAGCCAAGACGGCCGGCAGCGCTCTGGGGCCAACGTCCTGACTTTC. Protein product: CASSQDGRQRSGANVLTF.

In the case of this clone: This CDR3 is also generated by other DNA sequences in the sample. V is TRBV7-9 and J is TRBJ1-2; a weak D match, TRBD1 (5 bases). Germline CDR1 is SEHNR and CDR2 is FQNEAQ (reference sequence). The ends were cut back, 1 base at V and 1 base at J, with 10 bases in the middle. The length of the CDR3 is 15 residues. CDR3 bases: TGTGCCAGCAGCTTAGGGCAGGGAATTAACTATGGCTACACCTTC. It specifies CASSLGQGINYGYTF.

In this sample, this clone turned up once. The gene calls are TRBV23-1 and TRBJ2-1, with D unclear. TRBV23-1 is known as an ORF, though its function is uncertain. V was cut by 3 bases and J by 6 bases, with 3 bases left in between. The CDR3 loop spans 11 amino acids. The CDR3 reads CASSHFNEQFF. Written as DNA, the CDR3 is TGCGCCAGCAGTCATTTCAATGAGCAGTTCTTC.

The genes are TRBV19 and TRBJ2-1; 8 nucleotides line up with TRBD2. The V and J ends lost 8 bases and 1 base, in that order; junction bases with no gene match: 7. Germline CDR1 is LNHDA and CDR2 is SQIVND (reference sequence). CDR3 length: 15 amino acids. For the CDR3, the DNA is TGTGCCAGTGGGACCGGGACTAGGTCCTACAATGAGCAGTTCTTC. It is translated as CASGTGTRSYNEQFF.

The J gene is TRBJ2-1, the V gene TRBV6-1, with D perhaps matching TRBD1 (6 bases). CDR3 length: 13 amino acids. The germline V gene encodes CDR1 MNHNS and CDR2 SASEGT. Trimming stripped 11 bases from V and 2 bases from J, with 13 bases between. Written as DNA, the CDR3 is TGTGCCGTTGGACAGCGAGCCTACAATGAGCAGTTCTTC. Translation gives CAVGQRAYNEQFF.

About this clone: Other DNA variants within this sample encode the same CDR3. The rearrangement uses TRBV5-1 and TRBJ2-1; TRBD2 matches at 8 bases. The germline V gene has CDR1 SGHRS and CDR2 YFSETQ. The length of the CDR3 is 16 residues. The V gene end was trimmed by 1 base and the J gene end by 0 bases; junction bases not matched to a gene: 3. The CDR3 DNA is TGCGCCAGCAGCTTGTTAGCGGGGATCTCCTACAATGAGCAGTTCTTC. Residues: CASSLLAGISYNEQFF.

This chain connects TRBV2 to TRBJ1-5; D ambiguous. The germline V gene encodes CDR1 SNHLY and CDR2 FYNNEI. V was clipped by 10 bases and J by 5 bases, with 15 bases between them. This CDR3 comprises 13 residues. For the CDR3, the DNA is TGTGCCACCACAACGGAGGGCGATCAGCCCCAGCATTTT. Amino acids: CATTTEGDQPQHF. Full variable domain (outside the CDR3, taken from reference TRBV2 and TRBJ1-5): EPEVTQTPSHQVTQMGQEVILRCVPISNHLYFYWYRQILGQKVEFLVSFYNNEISEKSEIFDDQFSVERPDGSNFTLKIRSTKLEDSAMYFCATTTEGDQPQHFGDGTRLSIL.

The chain carries TRBV28 and TRBJ2-1; 7 positions match TRBD1. The ends lost 8 bases at V and 0 bases at J; junction bases unmatched: 4. Germline lookup yields CDR1 MDHEN and CDR2 SYDVKM. This CDR3 comprises 14 residues. The CDR3 region is CASLQGSSYNEQFF. DNA of the CDR3: TGTGCCAGCCTACAGGGGAGCTCCTACAATGAGCAGTTCTTC. The full variable domain, its missing parts supplied by reference TRBV28 and TRBJ2-1, is DVKVTQSSRYLVKRTGEKVFLECVQDMDHENMFWYRQDPGLGLRLIYFSYDVKMKEKGDIPEGYSVSREKKERFSLILESASTNQTSMYLCASLQGSSYNEQFFGPGTRLTVL.

The chain couples TRBV7-2 to TRBJ2-3; TRBD1 might be the D (7 bases). This CDR3 has 18 residues. Trimming pared 5 bases from V and 0 bases from J, leaving 21 bases between. The germline V gene has CDR1 SGHTA and CDR2 FQGNSA. The CDR3 loop reads CASSRRDRPFSSTDTQYF. The DNA for the CDR3 is TGTGCCAGCAGCCGGCGGGACAGACCATTCTCTAGCACAGATACGCAGTATTTT.

CDR3 amino acids: CASSPIPGTIYNEQFF. CDR3 in DNA: TGCGCCAGCAGCCCTATACCCGGGACCATTTACAATGAGCAGTTCTTC. The chain recombines TRBV5-1 with TRBJ2-1, with D possibly being TRBD1 or TRBD2 (5 bases each). Per the germline V gene, CDR1 is SGHRS and CDR2 is YFSETQ. The CDR3 loop spans 16 amino acids. V lost 4 bases and J lost 4, with 18 bases in between.

The rearrangement links TRBV11-2 to TRBJ2-5; D remains unclear. Trimming took 4 bases from V and 2 from J, leaving 17 bases between them. CDR1 and CDR2 from the germline V gene are SGHAT and FQNNGV. This CDR3 is built from 16 residues. CDR3 coding DNA: TGTGCCAGCAGCTCGCTCCTCACCCGGCGACAAGAGACCCAGTACTTC. Translation: CASSSLLTRRQETQYF.

This clone showed up just once. This chain connects TRBV7-2 to TRBJ2-7, with 9 bases identical to TRBD2. This CDR3 contains 15 residues. After removal of 3 bases from V and 4 bases from J, the junction contained 7 bases not matched to a gene. The germline CDR1 and CDR2 sequences are SGHTA and FQGNSA. This CDR3 reads CASSFIAGDSYEQYF. The CDR3 nucleotides read TGTGCCAGCAGCTTCATAGCGGGAGATTCTTACGAGCAGTACTTC.

The chain carries TRBV19 and TRBJ2-3; the D gene is possibly TRBD1 (5 bases). In germline, CDR1 is LNHDA, CDR2 SQIVND (reference sequence). There are 18 residues in the CDR3. V dropped 8 bases and J dropped 2 bases, with 26 bases sitting between them. The CDR3 DNA is TGTGCCAGTCGATTTCACTTACACGTGTTGACAGCCACAGATACGCAGTATTTT. Encoded protein: CASRFHLHVLTATDTQYF.